These 24 T cell receptor beta chains came from one sample sequenced in a study of CD8 T cells in acute hepatitis C reinfection. Repertoires were generated with immunoSEQ multiplex PCR, while TCRdb's copy carries only in-frame clones and drops some. Of about 38,000 clones in the sample, around nine tenths were seen once. Time point meaning: naive CD8 control sorted from an acute-time-point sample. The sample comprised naive CD8+ T cells from PBMCs. The receptors originated from a man under 40 with chronic hepatitis C.

The CDR3 spells CASSERTSGIYEQYF. The CDR3 bases are TGTGCCAGCAGTGAAAGGACTAGCGGGATCTACGAGCAGTACTTC. The chain recombines TRBV2 with TRBJ2-7; 12 bases are a match to TRBD2. Unmatched junction bases numbered 2, after V lost 2 bases and J lost 3 bases. CDR3 length: 15 amino acids. CDR1 is SNHLY, CDR2 FYNNEI, per germline.

The rearrangement uses TRBV25-1 and TRBJ2-1, with TRBD2 as a possible D gene (5 bases). CDR1 is MGHDK and CDR2 is SYGVNS in the germline V gene. This CDR3 spans 14 amino acids. Trimming cost V 1 base and J 4 bases, with 8 bases left between them. For the CDR3, the DNA is TGTGCCAGCAGTGAATTGGGAGCGTACAATGAGCAGTTCTTC. Its protein is CASSELGAYNEQFF.

This chain joins TRBV19 and TRBJ1-2; tentatively, D is TRBD1 (5 bases). CDR1 and CDR2 from the germline V gene are LNHDA and SQIVND (reference sequence). The CDR3 is 13 residues long. V gave up 5 bases and J gave up 8 bases, with 15 bases separating them. Written as DNA, the CDR3 is TGTGCCAGTAGTCCGTACGGGGCTCGGGGCTACACCTTC. It yields the protein CASSPYGARGYTF.

This clone was counted a few times. The chain employs TRBV30 and TRBJ1-5; no reliable D call. The germline gives CDR1 GTSNPN, CDR2 SVGIG (reference sequence). The CDR3 is made up of 13 amino acids. CDR3 protein: CAGGRDSNQPQHF. As DNA, the CDR3 is TGTGCGGGAGGGAGGGATAGCAATCAGCCCCAGCATTTT.

This clone was recorded a few times. The chain has TRBV30 and TRBJ2-1; D might be TRBD2 (6 bases). The V gene's germline CDR1 is GTSNPN and CDR2 SVGIG (reference sequence). Deletions cut 2 bases from V and 8 bases from J, with 13 bases between. The CDR3 sequence is 13 residues long. The CDR3 bases are TGTGCCTGGAGTTTACATTGGGGGGATGAGCAGTTCTTC. This encodes CAWSLHWGDEQFF.

A single count supports this clone. The rearrangement links TRBV7-8 to TRBJ2-7; D is unclear. This CDR3 comprises 13 residues. The germline gives CDR1 SGHVS, CDR2 FQNEAQ. The V and J ends lost 8 bases and 3 bases respectively, with 14 bases between them. This CDR3 is CASSLTILYEQYF. CDR3 bases: TGTGCCAGCTCCCTTACCATCCTCTACGAGCAGTACTTC.

The rearrangement links TRBV9 to TRBJ2-7, with 10 positions matching TRBD2. Per the germline V gene, CDR1 is SGDLS and CDR2 is YYNGEE. V was pared by 0 bases and J by 5 bases, with 8 bases of the junction left unmatched. The CDR3 sequence is 16 residues long. As DNA, the CDR3 is TGTGCCAGCAGCGTAGAAAAGCTAGCGGGAGCTAACGAGCAGTACTTC. Protein: CASSVEKLAGANEQYF.

This clone has a single count. The rearrangement joins TRBV5-1 to TRBJ1-3; D is possibly TRBD1 (5 bases). Germline loops: CDR1 SGHRS, CDR2 YFSETQ. The CDR3 extends over 15 amino acids. The V end lost 1 base, the J end lost 0 bases, and 8 bases lay between the germline ends. The CDR3 loop reads CASSLSRVSGNTIYF. The CDR3 bases are TGCGCCAGCAGCTTGTCCAGGGTCTCTGGAAACACCATATATTTT.

The chain employs TRBV7-9 and TRBJ2-7; D ambiguous. This CDR3 has 13 amino acids. Germline V gene data show CDR1 as SEHNR and CDR2 as FQNEAQ (reference sequence). V was shortened by 2 bases and J by 0 bases, with 5 bases between the two germline ends. The CDR3 region has the DNA TGTGCCAGCAGCTTACCGGGCTCCTACGAGCAGTACTTC. It codes for CASSLPGSYEQYF. Variable domain in full (rest from reference TRBV7-9 and TRBJ2-7): DTGVSQNPRHKITKRGQNVTFRCDPISEHNRLYWYRQTLGQGPEFLTYFQNEAQLEKSRLLSDRFSAERPKGSFSTLEIQRTEQGDSAMYLCASSLPGSYEQYFGPGTRLTVT.

This clone was counted once. The rearrangement links TRBV29-1 to TRBJ2-1, with D maybe TRBD2 (6 bases). V was trimmed by 3 bases and J by 1 base, leaving 10 bases between them. Germline V gives CDR1 SQVTM, CDR2 ANQGSEA. This CDR3 contains 14 residues. For the CDR3, the DNA is TGCAGCGTTGAGAGTAGCGGTTCCTACAATGAGCAGTTCTTC. This codes for CSVESSGSYNEQFF.

The chain joins TRBV2 to TRBJ2-3; TRBD2 matches at 7 bases. Germline V lookup: CDR1 SNHLY, CDR2 FYNNEI. J lost 4 bases, V lost 8 bases, and 0 bases had no gene match. CDR3 length: 11 residues. The CDR3 protein is CASGGADTQYF. CDR3 coding DNA: TGTGCCAGCGGGGGGGCAGATACGCAGTATTTT.

The chain joins TRBV27 to TRBJ1-1; no clear D gene. CDR3 length: 14 residues. Germline values: CDR1 MNHEY, CDR2 SMNVEV (reference sequence). Trimming cost V 6 bases and J 0 bases, with 11 bases left between them. CDR3 region: CASSYFPLNTEAFF. The CDR3 DNA reads as TGTGCCAGCAGCTACTTCCCTTTGAACACTGAAGCTTTCTTT.

The rearrangement links TRBV2 to TRBJ2-1; D is possibly TRBD1 or TRBD2 (5 bases each). Germline V gene sequence: CDR1 SNHLY, CDR2 FYNNEI. Between the trimmed V and J ends, which lost 8 bases and 3 bases, there was a span of 11 bases. This CDR3 has 13 residues. The CDR3 sequence is CASARGLYNEQFF. The CDR3 DNA reads as TGTGCCAGCGCCCGGGGCCTCTACAATGAGCAGTTCTTC.

In this sample, this clone turned up once. The chain joins TRBV27 to TRBJ2-3; weak D call: TRBD2 (7 bases). Trimming shortened V by 6 bases and J by 5 bases, and 15 bases separated the two germline ends. The CDR3 consists of 14 residues. CDR1 is MNHEY, CDR2 SMNVEV, per germline (reference sequence). CDR3 loop: CASRVPGGLDTQYF. The CDR3 DNA follows: TGTGCCAGCAGGGTCCCGGGGGGCCTAGATACGCAGTATTTT.

The chain uses TRBV5-1 and TRBJ2-3; D is unresolved. Germline V lookup: CDR1 SGHRS, CDR2 YFSETQ. Trimming left V 0 bases short and J 0 bases short, with 8 bases between. This CDR3 region has 15 residues. CDR3 DNA sequence: TGCGCCAGCAGCTTGGTCCCGGCTAGCACAGATACGCAGTATTTT. This translates into CASSLVPASTDTQYF.

The CDR3, as DNA: TGTGCCAGTAAAACAGGGGGGGACACTGAAGCTTTCTTT. Protein product: CASKTGGDTEAFF. This chain connects TRBV19 to TRBJ1-1; the match to TRBD1 covers 8 bases. The V and J ends lost 7 bases and 3 bases, in that order; junction bases with no gene match: 4. The CDR3 totals 13 residues. Per germline, CDR1 LNHDA and CDR2 SQIVND (reference sequence).

The rearrangement joins TRBV7-3 to TRBJ2-7, with D perhaps matching TRBD2 (6 bases). The CDR3 sequence is 15 residues long. Germline lookup yields CDR1 SGHTA and CDR2 FQGTGA. With 2 bases removed from V and 2 bases from J, the gap between germline ends came to 13 bases. In DNA form, the CDR3 reads TGTGCCAGCAGCTTAGGTTTGGGAGGAACCTACGAGCAGTACTTC. Amino acids: CASSLGLGGTYEQYF.

The chain couples TRBV4-1 to TRBJ2-1; D might be TRBD1 (6 bases). The CDR3 covers 16 residues. CDR1 and CDR2 (germline): MGHRA, YSYEKL. V lost 6 bases, J lost 4 bases, and 19 bases lay in between. The DNA of the CDR3 is TGCGCCAGCAGACTGTCGACAGGACACCGTTACAATGAGCAGTTCTTC. Encoded protein: CASRLSTGHRYNEQFF.

The V call is TRBV7-2, the J call TRBJ2-1; a weak D match, TRBD2 (6 bases). Looked up from germline, CDR1 is SGHTA and CDR2 is FQGNSA. Trimming shortened V by 3 bases and J by 5 bases, and 17 bases separated the two germline ends. This CDR3 is built from 16 residues. The CDR3 coding sequence is TGTGCCAGCAGCTTCTACCTAGCGACCCCCCACAATGAGCAGTTCTTC. It encodes CASSFYLATPHNEQFF.

V is TRBV11-1 and J is TRBJ1-2, with D unclear. Trimming left V 3 bases short and J 7 bases short, with 12 bases between. The germline V gene has CDR1 SGHAT and CDR2 FQDESV (reference sequence). The CDR3 is 13 amino acids. Here the CDR3 reads CASSLGIASGYTF. The CDR3 DNA follows: TGTGCCAGCAGCTTGGGGATCGCGTCTGGCTACACCTTC.

This clone has more than one count but fewer than ten. The chain has TRBV27 and TRBJ1-2; D is unclear. This CDR3 is built from 13 residues. The V gene lost 5 bases and the J gene lost 8 bases, with 15 bases spanning the gap. The germline V gene encodes CDR1 MNHEY and CDR2 SMNVEV (reference sequence). The CDR3 DNA is TGTGCCAGCAGTAGGTCGCCCGCGGGGGGCTACACCTTC. Encoded protein: CASSRSPAGGYTF.

This clone was recorded only once. The chain couples TRBV14 to TRBJ2-7, with D perhaps TRBD1 (5 bases). CDR3 length: 13 residues. The germline V and J ends were trimmed by 2 bases and 5 bases, with 10 bases remaining between them. CDR1 SGHDN and CDR2 FVKESK come from the germline V gene. CDR3 residues: CASSQQGLNEQYF. For the CDR3, the DNA is TGTGCCAGCAGCCAACAGGGTCTAAACGAGCAGTACTTC.

The chain uses TRBV19 and TRBJ2-5, with D perhaps assigned TRBD1 or TRBD2 (6 bases each). The CDR3 sequence is 13 residues long. V shed 5 bases and J shed 5 bases, with 12 bases lying between them. Germline CDR1 is LNHDA and CDR2 is SQIVND (reference sequence). In nucleotides, the CDR3 is TGTGCCAGTAGTTGGGGGGCCTGGGAGACCCAGTACTTC. Translating it yields CASSWGAWETQYF.

The chain recombines TRBV6-1 with TRBJ1-2, with no clear D. The CDR3 contains 10 residues. The germline V gene has CDR1 MNHNS and CDR2 SASEGT. V gave up 8 bases and J gave up 7 bases, with 8 bases separating them. In nucleotides, the CDR3 is TGTGCCAGCCTTTTTCGTGGCTACACCTTC. Translating gives CASLFRGYTF.